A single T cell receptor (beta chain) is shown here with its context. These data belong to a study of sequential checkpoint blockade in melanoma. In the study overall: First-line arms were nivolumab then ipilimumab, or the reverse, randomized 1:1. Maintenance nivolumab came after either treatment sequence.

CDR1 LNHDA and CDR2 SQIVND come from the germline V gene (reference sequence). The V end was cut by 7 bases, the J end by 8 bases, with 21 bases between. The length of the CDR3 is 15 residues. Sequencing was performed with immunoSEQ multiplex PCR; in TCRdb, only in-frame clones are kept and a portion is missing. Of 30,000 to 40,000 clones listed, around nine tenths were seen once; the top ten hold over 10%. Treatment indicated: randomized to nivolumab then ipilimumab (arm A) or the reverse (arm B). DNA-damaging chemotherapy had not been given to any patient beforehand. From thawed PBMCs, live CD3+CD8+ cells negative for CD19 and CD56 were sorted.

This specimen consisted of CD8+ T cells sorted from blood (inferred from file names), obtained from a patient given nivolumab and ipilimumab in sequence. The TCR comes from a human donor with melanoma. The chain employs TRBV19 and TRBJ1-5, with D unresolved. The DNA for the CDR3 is TGTGCCAGTATCAGCGGGTCGCGGGGTTGGGAGCCCCAGCATTTT. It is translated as CASISGSRGWEPQHF.